These T cell receptor beta chains were read from a single sample in a study of blood T cell repertoires in COVID-19. TCRdb keeps only in-frame clones here, not all; method: immunoSEQ multiplex PCR. The data show about 230,000 clones, 86% seen once. Sample: peripheral blood. The source of these receptors is a man aged 45-65 years with COVID-19, enrolled during active disease. The CDR3 runs from the conserved cysteine through the conserved F or W. D genes are given only for firm matches. Rows give clone size only sometimes, using once, few, many, or a class for an expanded clone.

v_gene: TRBV3-1/TRBV3-2; abundance: once; d_gene: TRBD1; j_gene: TRBJ2-1; CDR3aa: CASRRDRGVSYEQFF; CDR3nt: TGTGCCAGCAGGCGCGACAGGGGGGTATCGTATGAGCAGTTCTTC
v_gene: TRBV3-1/TRBV3-2; abundance: NA; d_gene: NA; j_gene: TRBJ1-3; CDR3aa: CASSQAPDRAGNTIYF; CDR3nt: TGTGCCAGCAGCCAAGCGCCGGACAGAGCTGGAAACACCATATATTTT
v_gene: TRBV15; abundance: NA; d_gene: NA; j_gene: TRBJ2-1; CDR3aa: CATSRFIQYNEQFF; CDR3nt: TGTGCCACCAGCAGATTCATACAGTACAATGAGCAGTTCTTC
v_gene: TRBV6-6; abundance: NA; d_gene: TRBD2; j_gene: TRBJ2-7; CDR3aa: CASSYNSGSYEQYF; CDR3nt: TGTGCCAGCAGTTACAATAGCGGGAGCTACGAGCAGTACTTC
v_gene: TRBV24-1; abundance: few; d_gene: NA; j_gene: TRBJ2-1; CDR3aa: CATEFCHNEQFF; CDR3nt: TGTGCCACCGAGTTCTGCCACAATGAGCAGTTCTTC
v_gene: TRBV28; abundance: NA; d_gene: NA; j_gene: TRBJ2-2; CDR3aa: CASSFGFWANSGELFF; CDR3nt: TGTGCCAGCAGTTTTGGGTTTTGGGCGAACTCCGGGGAGCTGTTTTTT
v_gene: TRBV30; abundance: NA; d_gene: NA; j_gene: TRBJ2-1; CDR3aa: CAWKSRRGSSYNEQFF; CDR3nt: TGTGCCTGGAAAAGCCGCCGGGGGAGCTCCTACAATGAGCAGTTCTTC
v_gene: TRBV4-2; abundance: NA; d_gene: TRBD2; j_gene: TRBJ2-1; CDR3aa: CASSLASGSHNEQFF; CDR3nt: TGTGCCAGCAGCCTAGCCAGCGGGAGCCACAATGAGCAGTTCTTC
v_gene: TRBV6-5; abundance: NA; d_gene: NA; j_gene: TRBJ1-2; CDR3aa: CASSYGGPNYGYTF; CDR3nt: TGTGCCAGCAGTTACGGGGGCCCTAACTATGGCTACACCTTC
v_gene: TRBV7-6; abundance: NA; d_gene: TRBD2; j_gene: TRBJ2-5; CDR3aa: CASSLGTSGQETQYF; CDR3nt: TGTGCCAGCAGCTTAGGGACTAGCGGACAAGAGACCCAGTACTTC
v_gene: TRBV4-1; abundance: NA; d_gene: TRBD1; j_gene: TRBJ2-7; CDR3aa: CASSPGTGSYEQYF; CDR3nt: TGCGCCAGCAGCCCCGGGACAGGGTCCTACGAGCAGTACTTC
v_gene: TRBV5-6; abundance: NA; d_gene: TRBD1; j_gene: TRBJ1-2; CDR3aa: CASTSQLGQGYGYTF; CDR3nt: TGTGCCAGCACCTCACAACTAGGACAGGGGTATGGCTACACCTTC
v_gene: TRBV10-2; abundance: NA; d_gene: NA; j_gene: TRBJ2-7; CDR3aa: CASREGLSYEQYF; CDR3nt: TGCGCCAGCAGGGAAGGACTATCCTACGAGCAGTACTTC
v_gene: TRBV10-3; abundance: few; d_gene: NA; j_gene: TRBJ1-2; CDR3aa: CAISERRVANYGYTF; CDR3nt: TGTGCCATCAGTGAGCGCAGGGTGGCTAACTATGGCTACACCTTC
v_gene: TRBV21-1; abundance: NA; d_gene: NA; j_gene: TRBJ2-5; CDR3aa: CAAPRVTQYF; CDR3nt: TGTGCCGCCCCTCGGGTGACCCAGTACTTC
v_gene: TRBV4-2; abundance: NA; d_gene: NA; j_gene: TRBJ1-4; CDR3aa: CASSQNQGTNEKLFF; CDR3nt: TGTGCCAGCAGCCAAAACCAGGGTACTAATGAAAAACTGTTTTTT
v_gene: TRBV7-9; abundance: few; d_gene: NA; j_gene: TRBJ2-7; CDR3aa: CASSLESGSEQYF; CDR3nt: TGTGCCAGCAGCTTAGAATCCGGGAGCGAGCAGTACTTC
v_gene: TRBV30; abundance: NA; d_gene: NA; j_gene: TRBJ1-6; CDR3aa: CAWSADSARTSPLHF; CDR3nt: TGTGCCTGGAGCGCAGACTCTGCCCGCACGTCACCCCTCCACTTT
v_gene: TRBV19; abundance: NA; d_gene: TRBD1; j_gene: TRBJ1-1; CDR3aa: CASSTRDRGRWDTEAFF; CDR3nt: TGTGCCAGTAGTACCCGGGACAGGGGGCGATGGGACACTGAAGCTTTCTTT
v_gene: TRBV19; abundance: NA; d_gene: NA; j_gene: TRBJ1-6; CDR3aa: CASSIDGGRGNSPLHF; CDR3nt: TGTGCCAGTAGTATTGACGGGGGGCGCGGTAATTCACCCCTCCACTTT
v_gene: TRBV19; abundance: NA; d_gene: NA; j_gene: TRBJ1-1; CDR3aa: CASSIRQGSTEAFF; CDR3nt: TGTGCCAGTAGTATACGGCAGGGGAGCACTGAAGCTTTCTTT
v_gene: TRBV19; abundance: NA; d_gene: NA; j_gene: TRBJ2-1; CDR3aa: CASGGGETRGDEQFF; CDR3nt: TGTGCCAGTGGGGGTGGTGAGACTAGAGGCGATGAGCAGTTCTTC